This is a list of T cell receptor beta chains from one sample in a study of blood T cell repertoires in COVID-19. The assay was immunoSEQ multiplex PCR, and TCRdb's table has in-frame clones only and misses some. The sample carries some 300,000 clones, 88% recorded once. Sequencing was carried out using PBMCs or T cells enriched from blood (not recorded which). The receptors shown here come from a young woman who had recovered from COVID-19. Each CDR3 is given with its conserved first and last residue. The D gene is left open where the match is weak. Not all rows give a size; the values are once, few, many and, for expanded clones, a class.

abundance | j_gene | v_gene | d_gene | CDR3aa | CDR3nt
NA | TRBJ2-7 | TRBV5-4 | NA | CASTPTDSYEQYF | TGTGCCAGCACACCGACTGATTCCTACGAGCAGTACTTC
NA | TRBJ1-1 | TRBV6-5 | TRBD1 | CASSPGGGTEAFF | TGTGCCAGCAGTCCAGGGGGTGGCACTGAAGCTTTCTTT
NA | TRBJ1-1 | TRBV2 | NA | CASSEARWQRNTEAFF | TGTGCCAGCAGTGAAGCGCGGTGGCAGAGGAACACTGAAGCTTTCTTT
NA | TRBJ1-2 | TRBV27 | NA | CASRRGLVNYGYTF | TGTGCCAGCAGGAGGGGGTTGGTAAACTATGGCTACACCTTC
NA | TRBJ1-5 | TRBV28 | TRBD1 | CASSWDRGRLNQPQHF | TGTGCCAGCAGTTGGGACAGGGGGCGTCTAAATCAGCCCCAGCATTTT
NA | TRBJ2-3 | TRBV4-3 | TRBD2 | CASSLHGGAKDTQYF | TGCGCCAGCAGCCTCCACGGGGGGGCGAAAGATACGCAGTATTTT
NA | TRBJ2-7 | TRBV6-4 | NA | CASSDSRSARGTYEQYF | TGTGCCAGCAGTGACTCGAGGTCAGCCAGAGGGACCTACGAGCAGTACTTC
NA | TRBJ2-7 | TRBV4-1 | TRBD1 | CASSQLGTGNHEQYF | TGCGCCAGCAGCCAACTCGGGACAGGGAACCACGAGCAGTACTTC
NA | TRBJ1-5 | TRBV4-1 | NA | CASSPRPQGNQPQHF | TGCGCCAGCAGCCCCCGCCCGCAGGGCAATCAGCCCCAGCATTTT
NA | TRBJ1-4 | TRBV7-8 | TRBD1 | CASSLEPGTGMGRDEKLFF | TGTGCCAGCAGCTTAGAACCCGGGACAGGGATGGGGAGGGATGAAAAACTGTTTTTT
NA | TRBJ2-7 | TRBV6-5 | TRBD2 | CASSASGSSYEQYF | TGTGCCAGCTCGGCTAGCGGGAGCTCCTACGAGCAGTACTTC
NA | TRBJ1-4 | TRBV9 | NA | CASSQGSEKLFF | TGTGCCAGCAGCCAGGGGAGTGAAAAACTGTTTTTT
NA | TRBJ1-2 | TRBV4-2 | TRBD1 | CASSQAQGARGYTF | TGTGCCAGCAGCCAAGCACAGGGGGCCAGGGGCTACACCTTC
NA | TRBJ1-4 | TRBV9 | TRBD1 | CASSANRDRALFREKLFF | TGTGCCAGCAGCGCAAACCGGGACAGGGCCCTTTTTCGCGAAAAACTGTTTTTT
NA | TRBJ2-2 | TRBV19 | TRBD1 | CASTPGQGTGELFF | TGTGCCAGTACCCCGGGACAGGGGACCGGGGAGCTGTTTTTT
NA | TRBJ1-2 | TRBV13 | TRBD1 | CASSSTGGINYGYTF | TGTGCCAGCAGCTCGACAGGGGGTATAAACTATGGCTACACCTTC
NA | TRBJ2-1 | TRBV7-2 | TRBD2 | CASRSRTSGPYNEQFF | TGTGCCAGCAGATCCAGGACTAGCGGACCTTACAATGAGCAGTTCTTC
NA | TRBJ1-2 | TRBV18 | TRBD1 | CASSPQARGHYGYTF | TGTGCCAGCTCACCACAGGCCAGGGGGCACTATGGCTACACCTTC
NA | TRBJ2-7 | TRBV9 | TRBD2 | CASSVGTSGTYEQYF | TGTGCCAGCAGCGTCGGGACTAGCGGGACTTACGAGCAGTACTTC
NA | TRBJ1-1 | TRBV2 | TRBD1 | CASRPRTGEGEAFF | TGTGCCAGCAGGCCTAGGACAGGGGAAGGTGAAGCTTTCTTT
NA | TRBJ2-2 | TRBV7-9 | NA | CASSLVGGKDTGELFF | TGTGCCAGCAGCTTAGTAGGCGGGAAAGACACCGGGGAGCTGTTTTTT
NA | TRBJ2-5 | TRBV11-1 | TRBD2 | CATGTSGEETQYF | TGTGCCACCGGGACTAGCGGGGAAGAGACCCAGTACTTC
few | TRBJ2-3 | TRBV28 | NA | CATHHTDTQYF | TGTGCCACACACCACACAGATACGCAGTATTTT
NA | TRBJ1-5 | TRBV27 | NA | CASSRQGHQPQHF | TGTGCCAGCAGTCGCCAGGGGCACCAGCCCCAGCATTTT
NA | TRBJ1-1 | TRBV12-3/TRBV12-4 | NA | CASSTTVNTEAFF | TGTGCCAGCAGTACCACGGTGAACACTGAAGCTTTCTTT
NA | TRBJ2-5 | TRBV10-3 | TRBD1 | CARLLGGTRREETQYF | TGTGCGCGCCTCCTAGGGGGCACTCGAAGGGAAGAGACCCAGTACTTC
NA | TRBJ2-3 | TRBV14 | NA | CASSQPSGRQYF | TGTGCCAGCAGCCAACCGTCGGGAAGGCAGTATTTT
NA | TRBJ2-1 | TRBV28 | NA | CASSLFSSHNEQFF | TGTGCCAGCAGTTTATTTAGCAGCCACAATGAGCAGTTCTTC
NA | TRBJ1-3 | TRBV9 | TRBD1 | CASSPGTGALGNTIYF | TGTGCCAGCAGCCCCGGGACAGGGGCGTTGGGAAACACCATATATTTT
NA | TRBJ2-1 | TRBV24-1 | TRBD2 | CATSGLAGGEQFF | TGTGCCACCAGTGGACTAGCGGGAGGTGAGCAGTTCTTC
NA | TRBJ1-5 | TRBV5-4 | NA | CASSRARGVNQPQHF | TGTGCCAGCAGCCGAGCCAGGGGAGTCAATCAGCCCCAGCATTTT
NA | TRBJ2-5 | TRBV30 | NA | CAWSGAAQETQYF | TGTGCCTGGAGTGGGGCAGCACAAGAGACCCAGTACTTC
NA | TRBJ1-1 | TRBV7-9 | NA | CASTPWEVNTEAFF | TGTGCCAGCACCCCATGGGAGGTGAACACTGAAGCTTTCTTT
NA | TRBJ2-2 | TRBV7-9 | NA | CASSLAGDTGELFF | TGTGCCAGCAGCTTGGCAGGCGACACCGGGGAGCTGTTTTTT
NA | TRBJ1-2 | TRBV28 | TRBD1 | CASSHRGRWNTNYGYTF | TGTGCCAGCAGTCACAGGGGGCGGTGGAATACTAACTATGGCTACACCTTC
NA | TRBJ2-4 | TRBV19 | NA | CASSRRNDERLAKNIQYF | TGTGCCAGTAGTAGACGGAACGACGAAAGACTAGCCAAAAACATTCAGTACTTC
NA | TRBJ2-5 | TRBV7-9 | TRBD1 | CASSQGVTETQYF | TGTGCCAGCAGCCAGGGGGTTACGGAGACCCAGTACTTC
NA | TRBJ1-6 | TRBV4-3 | TRBD1 | CASSQERQGRLNNSPLHF | TGCGCCAGCAGCCAGGAAAGACAGGGACGCCTTAATAATTCACCCCTCCACTTT
NA | TRBJ2-5 | TRBV3-1/TRBV3-2 | NA | CASSQIRERETQYF | TGTGCCAGCAGCCAAATCCGGGAACGAGAGACCCAGTACTTC
NA | TRBJ2-1 | TRBV29-1 | NA | CSVVPTYNEQFF | TGCAGCGTTGTCCCAACCTACAATGAGCAGTTCTTC
NA | TRBJ1-1 | TRBV30 | TRBD1 | CACLQGAHLTDTEAFF | TGTGCCTGCTTACAGGGGGCGCACTTGACGGACACTGAAGCTTTCTTT
NA | TRBJ2-7 | TRBV9 | NA | CASSAGDSVEGGSYSEQYF | TGTGCCAGCAGCGCGGGGGACAGCGTAGAAGGGGGATCGTATTCCGAGCAGTACTTC
NA | TRBJ1-4 | TRBV19 | NA | CASSIPPGDEKLFF | TGTGCCAGTAGTATCCCGCCAGGGGATGAAAAACTGTTTTTT
few | TRBJ1-1 | TRBV7-9 | NA | CASSFTGPITTFF | TGTGCCAGCAGCTTTACAGGCCCGATAACGACTTTCTTT
few | TRBJ2-2 | TRBV4-1 | TRBD2 | CASSQIGLAGGKNTGELFF | TGCGCCAGCAGCCAAATCGGACTAGCGGGAGGAAAGAACACCGGGGAGCTGTTTTTT
NA | TRBJ1-2 | TRBV9 | NA | CASSPGYGYTF | TGTGCCAGCAGCCCGGGCTATGGCTACACCTTC
NA | TRBJ2-2 | TRBV4-1 | NA | CASSQLQGSGELFF | TGCGCCAGCAGCCAACTTCAGGGGAGCGGGGAGCTGTTTTTT
once | TRBJ2-5 | TRBV5-1 | TRBD1 | CASSFSGTDQETQYF | TGCGCCAGCAGCTTTTCCGGGACAGACCAGGAGACCCAGTACTTC
NA | TRBJ2-7 | TRBV28 | NA | CASSYLHEDKPYEQYF | TGTGCCAGCAGTTATCTCCACGAGGACAAGCCCTACGAGCAGTACTTC
NA | TRBJ1-5 | TRBV12-3/TRBV12-4 | NA | CASSFGEHQPQHF | TGTGCCAGCAGTTTCGGGGAGCATCAGCCCCAGCATTTT
NA | TRBJ1-1 | TRBV7-8 | NA | CASSLRGGQLRNTEAFF | TGTGCCAGCAGCTTACGCGGCGGACAGTTGCGGAACACTGAAGCTTTCTTT
NA | TRBJ1-2 | TRBV11-1 | TRBD1 | CASSPPTGDEAGYTF | TGTGCCAGCAGCCCGCCGACAGGGGACGAGGCTGGCTACACCTTC
once | TRBJ1-4 | TRBV28 | TRBD1 | CASSSTGLNEKLFF | TGTGCCAGCAGTTCGACAGGGCTTAATGAAAAACTGTTTTTT
NA | TRBJ2-2 | TRBV4-1 | NA | CASSQERITGWSGELFF | TGCGCCAGCAGCCAAGAAAGAATCACAGGGTGGTCCGGGGAGCTGTTTTTT
NA | TRBJ2-3 | TRBV10-1 | NA | CASSVGVGTDTQYF | TGCGCCAGCAGTGTCGGGGTCGGCACAGATACGCAGTATTTT
NA | TRBJ2-1 | TRBV5-1 | TRBD2 | CASYPGLQNNEQFF | TGCGCCTCATATCCGGGACTACAAAACAATGAGCAGTTCTTC
NA | TRBJ1-3 | TRBV9 | NA | CASSVSSPPSSGNTIYF | TGTGCCAGCAGCGTATCAAGCCCTCCTAGCTCTGGAAACACCATATATTTT
NA | TRBJ2-2 | TRBV11-3 | NA | CASSLDLGLVTGELFF | TGTGCCAGCAGCTTAGATCTAGGACTGGTAACCGGGGAGCTGTTTTTT
NA | TRBJ2-7 | TRBV11-2 | NA | CASSFVDSPYEQYF | TGTGCCAGCAGCTTCGTGGACAGCCCCTACGAGCAGTACTTC
NA | TRBJ2-3 | TRBV11-3 | TRBD2 | CASSRLASTDTQYF | TGTGCCAGCAGTCGACTAGCGAGCACAGATACGCAGTATTTT